The sequence of this T cell receptor beta chain was determined in a study of identical twins (dated by TCRdb to about 2016). In the study overall: The study deep-sequenced TCR alpha and beta repertoires from monozygotic twins, unrelated adults of various ages and cord blood to test whether fetal clonotypes persist. Replicate twin experiments were performed at different times using different library preparation protocols to rule out contamination. Study-level results and caveats: Invariant T cells such as MAIT and iNKT could partly confound zero-insertion analyses, although diverse VJ usage argued against such confounding for most clonotypes. The excess sharing between twins in beta out-of-frame sequences was weaker because fewer shared sequences reduced the signal-to-noise ratio. Because the same donors could not be followed over many years, the conclusions depended on cross-sectional statistical analysis. In monozygotic twins, recombination models systematically underestimated out-of-frame TCR alpha sharing, but the models matched the sharing seen between unrelated individuals. Out-of-frame TCR alpha sequences shared between twins showed an excess of low generation-probability sequences compared with coincidental sharing between unrelated individuals. Fewer insertions were carried by abundant cord blood beta clonotypes; a weaker similar trend was observed in young adult naive repertoires, while no such trend was observed in memory repertoires.

This clonotype showed up just a few times. It has no known antigen specificity. The junction and the germline gene differ at one end; a read error may be behind it. Preparation of the library involved 5' RACE. Sequencing instrument: Illumina HiSeq 2000. A universal primer binding site was added through template switching, and the final cDNA carried a unique molecular identifier so that TCR cDNA molecules could be counted accurately. Specific primers in the conserved constant-segment region were used to synthesize first-strand cDNA for the TCR alpha and beta chains. To control for contamination, every cDNA library carried two barcodes: a SMART-Mk sample barcode plus Illumina barcodes. Two successive PCR steps introduced TruSeq adapter sequences along with Illumina sample barcodes. The TCR alpha and beta cDNA libraries were sequenced on the Illumina HiSeq platform using custom primers. Processing in the source paper ran as follows. MiGEC processed the raw reads to extract unique molecular identifiers, while MiXCR was used to determine the CDR3 positions. For each individual, recombination models were inferred using an EM algorithm with the repgenHMM and IGoR tools. The analysis of shared clonotypes was done with the tcR package in R, with sharing normalized by the product of cloneset sizes. To study raw recombination free of thymic and clonal selection effects, out-of-frame nonproductive sequences were analyzed. In TCRdb, the public reads were trimmed at Q25 with fastp and aligned with MiXCR, with productive beta chains retained. A single entry per CDR3 protein holds the most common genes and DNA from its merged rows. TCRdb's processing, not the authors' own work, is the source of the V and J calls. A total of 230,000 or so distinct CDR3 sequences appear in this sample, approximately 8.6% of them only once. Jointly, the top ten make up less than 4% of the sample.

All donors were healthy Caucasians. The twin cohort consisted of three pairs of female monozygotic twins, all aged 18 to 29 years. Positive isolation kits from Invitrogen were used to isolate CD4+ and CD8+ T cell populations. The same specimen was also included in a second study, on yellow fever vaccine responses in identical twins. Per that second paper: According to the authors, in identical twins the way T cells responded to vaccination appeared partly convergent and partly personalized. Focusing on identical twins, the study followed the T cell clones that responded to the vaccine, and did so with precision.

Sequencing input: CD8+ T cells sorted from blood. The receptor was isolated from a woman aged 18-35 years in good health.

At the DNA level, the sequence is TGTGCTAGCAGCGGCCGGAGCGGGGGGACCGGGGAGCTGTTTTTT. Translated, this is CASSGRSGGTGELFF. This chain is built from TRBV7-7 and TRBJ2-2, and TRBD2 matches 9 of the central bases. As encoded in the germline V gene (reference sequence), CDR1 is SSHAT while CDR2 is FNYEAQ. The CDR3 measures 15 amino acids from cysteine to phenylalanine. Of all the DNA, just the CDR3 is kept, 45 bases in frame from base 1.